Listed below are T cell receptor beta chains from one sample, sequenced in a study of regulatory T cells in long-lasting Graves disease. Each CDR3 protein gets one entry after TCRdb re-called the multiplex PCR reads with MiXCR. The data hold some 350,000 distinct CDR3 sequences, with roughly 15% observed a single time. The same data also contributed to another study, on T cells in Graves' hyperthyroidism and ophthalmopathy.

The material sequenced was peripheral blood mononuclear cells (PBMCs), taken at new diagnosis, from a patient treated with antithyroid drugs. The source is a woman under 30 with Graves disease. Each CDR3 is given with its conserved first and last residue. The D gene is left open where the match is weak. Rows may omit the clone size; those that give it use once, few, many or a size class.

V	D	J	size	CDR3	DNA
TRBV20-1	TRBD2	TRBJ2-1	many	CSARDPQGGGVSIFYNEQFF	TGCAGTGCTAGAGACCCGCAAGGCGGGGGGGTCTCCATTTTCTACAATGAGCAGTTCTTC
TRBV6-5	.	TRBJ2-3	.	CASSYLTDFADTQYF	TGTGCCAGCAGTTACCTGACGGACTTTGCAGATACGCAGTATTTT
TRBV7-9	TRBD1	TRBJ1-1	many	CASSSSGGGKNTEAFF	TGTGCCAGCAGCTCGTCAGGGGGGGGAAAGAACACTGAAGCTTTCTTT
TRBV6-2/TRBV6-3	.	TRBJ2-2	many	CASSQAPNTGELFF	TGTGCCAGCAGCCAGGCCCCGAACACCGGGGAGCTGTTTTTT
TRBV18	.	TRBJ2-1	once	CASSLPDNEQFF	TGTGCCAGCTCACTACCCGACAATGAGCAGTTCTTC
TRBV20-1	.	TRBJ1-2	.	CSATRGGDYGYTF	TGCAGTGCTACTAGGGGAGGTGACTATGGCTACACCTTC
TRBV6-5	.	TRBJ1-3	.	CASSYSTRASGNTIYF	TGTGCCAGCAGTTACTCAACTAGGGCCTCTGGAAACACCATATATTTT
TRBV12-3/TRBV12-4	TRBD2	TRBJ2-3	many	CASSLLTLAGEEADTQYF	TGTGCCAGCAGTCTCCTTACCCTAGCGGGAGAAGAGGCAGATACGCAGTATTTT
TRBV4-1	TRBD2	TRBJ2-1	many	CASSQGLAGFREQFF	TGCGCCAGCAGCCAAGGACTAGCGGGGTTTCGAGAGCAGTTCTTC
TRBV6-2/TRBV6-3	.	TRBJ2-7	many	CASRDQVGAKGLHEQYF	TGTGCCAGCAGGGACCAGGTGGGGGCCAAGGGTCTGCACGAGCAGTACTTC
TRBV15	TRBD1	TRBJ2-6	few	CATSRETGTGANVLTF	TGTGCCACCAGCAGAGAGACAGGGACCGGGGCCAACGTCCTGACTTTC
TRBV12-3/TRBV12-4	.	TRBJ2-1	many	CASSLIPGVNEQFF	TGTGCCAGCAGTTTGATTCCGGGAGTCAATGAGCAGTTCTTC
TRBV7-9	TRBD2	TRBJ2-1	many	CASSLQGLAGGPSSYNEQFF	TGTGCCAGCAGCCTGCAGGGACTAGCCGGGGGACCGAGCTCCTACAATGAGCAGTTCTTC
TRBV29-1	.	TRBJ1-3	few	CSVEEGTPNTIYF	TGCAGCGTTGAAGAAGGGACACCGAACACCATATATTTT
TRBV6-2/TRBV6-3	TRBD1	TRBJ2-3	.	CASSYSPGGADTQYF	TGTGCCAGCAGTTACTCTCCAGGGGGCGCAGATACGCAGTATTTT
TRBV19	TRBD1	TRBJ2-6	few	CASIPDRAGANVLTF	TGTGCCAGTATCCCTGACAGGGCTGGGGCCAACGTCCTGACTTTC
TRBV6-2/TRBV6-3	TRBD1	TRBJ1-2	many	CASSYRTGAGGYTF	TGTGCCAGCAGTTACAGGACAGGGGCAGGTGGCTACACCTTC
TRBV28	.	TRBJ2-3	many	CASSLSGFSTDTQYF	TGTGCCAGCAGTTTAAGTGGCTTTAGCACAGATACGCAGTATTTT
TRBV19	TRBD1	TRBJ1-5	few	CASSPLGTGGIQPQHF	TGTGCCAGTAGTCCTCTCGGGACAGGGGGCATTCAGCCCCAGCATTTT
TRBV14	TRBD2	TRBJ2-1	few	CASSQGVGGGYNEQFF	TGTGCCAGCAGCCAGGGGGTTGGGGGGGGCTACAATGAGCAGTTCTTC
TRBV15	.	TRBJ1-1	.	CATSSHNWNTEAFF	TGTGCCACCAGCAGTCACAACTGGAACACTGAAGCTTTCTTT
TRBV20-1	.	TRBJ2-7	.	CSASKGLSIGTEQYF	TGCAGTGCTAGCAAGGGACTCTCAATAGGGACCGAGCAGTACTTC
TRBV20-1	.	TRBJ1-2	.	CSARDKRSGYTF	TGCAGTGCTAGAGATAAGAGAAGCGGCTACACCTTC
TRBV13	TRBD2	TRBJ2-3	.	CASNQLAGAGTRTQYF	TGTGCCAGCAACCAACTAGCGGGGGCCGGTACCCGTACGCAGTATTTT
TRBV7-8	TRBD2	TRBJ2-5	many	CASSLRPAGYQETQYF	TGTGCCAGCAGCTTACGCCCAGCGGGGTACCAAGAGACCCAGTACTTC
TRBV28	TRBD2	TRBJ2-3	many	CASTGSGRADTQYF	TGTGCCAGCACCGGTAGCGGGAGGGCCGATACGCAGTATTTT
TRBV5-1	TRBD1	TRBJ2-3	many	CASSPQGTTSTDTQYF	TGCGCCAGCAGCCCACAGGGGACCACTAGCACAGATACGCAGTATTTT
TRBV18	TRBD1	TRBJ1-2	many	CASSLGQGSNYGYTF	TGTGCCAGCTCACTGGGACAGGGTTCTAACTATGGCTACACCTTC
TRBV11-2	TRBD1	TRBJ2-3	many	CASSSGTGVTDTQYF	TGTGCCAGCAGTTCCGGGACAGGGGTCACAGATACGCAGTATTTT
TRBV28	TRBD1	TRBJ1-2	few	CASRNDRVNGYTF	TGTGCCAGCAGGAATGACAGGGTCAATGGCTACACCTTC
TRBV5-4	.	TRBJ1-1	many	CASSSPRGNTEAFF	TGTGCCAGCAGCTCCCCCCGGGGGAACACTGAAGCTTTCTTT
TRBV2	.	TRBJ2-5	few	CANGEGGRKETQYF	TGTGCCAACGGTGAAGGTGGGCGGAAAGAGACCCAGTACTTC
TRBV5-1	.	TRBJ1-1	.	CASSSRGLNTEAFF	TGTGCCAGCAGTTCAAGGGGGTTGAACACTGAAGCTTTCTTT
TRBV2	.	TRBJ1-5	many	CASSEDGGFSNQPQHF	TGTGCCAGCAGTGAAGACGGAGGATTTAGCAATCAGCCCCAGCATTTT
TRBV11-2	TRBD1	TRBJ2-5	many	CASSLGQANQETQYF	TGTGCCAGCAGCTTGGGACAGGCAAACCAAGAGACCCAGTACTTC
TRBV6-1	.	TRBJ2-4	many	CASSGFRDGVAKNIQYF	TGTGCCAGCAGTGGGTTCCGGGACGGAGTAGCCAAAAACATTCAGTACTTC
TRBV4-2	.	TRBJ2-1	.	CASSQEVTAGLYYNEQFF	TGTGCCAGCAGCCAAGAAGTAACGGCGGGACTTTACTACAATGAGCAGTTCTTC
TRBV5-1	TRBD1	TRBJ2-5	few	CASSPQTGGQEAQYF	TGCGCCAGCAGCCCCCAAACAGGGGGGCAAGAGGCCCAGTACTTC
TRBV11-2	.	TRBJ2-3	many	CASSARGGILTDTQYF	TGTGCCAGCAGCGCTAGGGGGGGAATTCTCACAGATACGCAGTATTTT
TRBV28	.	TRBJ2-1	many	CASRRLAGTGSGNEQFF	TGTGCCAGCAGACGATTAGCAGGGACGGGAAGTGGGAATGAGCAGTTCTTC
TRBV10-3	TRBD1	TRBJ1-1	many	CAIRDRPLNTEAFF	TGTGCCATCAGGGACAGGCCTCTGAACACTGAAGCTTTCTTT
TRBV5-1	TRBD2	TRBJ2-1	many	CASSLGTSGGLGYNEQFF	TGCGCCAGCAGCTTGGGGACTAGCGGGGGGCTGGGATACAATGAGCAGTTCTTC
TRBV5-1	.	TRBJ2-7	many	CASSLGVNGQEQYF	TGCGCCAGCAGCTTGGGTGTGAATGGGCAGGAGCAGTACTTC
TRBV5-4	TRBD2	TRBJ2-7	few	CASSLEGTSGSEQYF	TGTGCCAGCAGCTTGGAAGGGACTAGCGGGAGCGAGCAGTACTTC
TRBV4-1	.	TRBJ2-1	.	CASSRKQGGSYNEQFF	TGCGCCAGCAGCCGGAAACAGGGCGGGTCCTACAATGAGCAGTTCTTC
TRBV7-3	.	TRBJ2-7	many	CASSPPGRGEQYF	TGTGCCAGCAGCCCCCCGGGCCGGGGCGAGCAGTACTTC
TRBV5-1	.	TRBJ2-2	many	CASSLEGFTGELFF	TGCGCCAGCAGCTTGGAGGGATTTACCGGGGAGCTGTTTTTT
TRBV20-1	.	TRBJ1-2	many	CSARARERQKGGYTF	TGCAGTGCTAGAGCGCGAGAGAGACAGAAGGGTGGCTACACCTTC
TRBV5-1	TRBD1	TRBJ2-1	once	CASSQSLRTGHYNEQFF	TGCGCCAGCAGCCAGTCGCTAAGGACAGGCCATTACAATGAGCAGTTCTTC
TRBV7-9	.	TRBJ2-1	.	CASSLAPDGPQFF	TGTGCCAGCAGCTTAGCGCCAGACGGACCTCAGTTCTTC
TRBV6-9	.	TRBJ1-4	.	CASSYRTVTNEKLFF	TGTGCCAGCAGTTACCGCACCGTAACTAATGAAAAACTGTTTTTT
TRBV2	.	TRBJ2-7	many	CASSPRLGEREQYF	TGTGCCAGCAGTCCCCGACTAGGTGAGAGGGAGCAGTACTTC
TRBV5-1	.	TRBJ2-7	many	CASSSLRDHQEQYF	TGCGCCAGCAGCTCCCTCCGGGACCACCAGGAGCAGTACTTC
TRBV27	.	TRBJ2-5	.	CASTHSGPRETQYF	TGTGCCAGCACCCATTCGGGCCCACGGGAGACCCAGTACTTC
TRBV7-9	TRBD1	TRBJ2-5	many	CASSYGQEKETQYF	TGTGCCAGCAGTTATGGACAGGAGAAAGAGACCCAGTACTTC
TRBV11-2	.	TRBJ2-3	few	CASSPTSMTDTQYF	TGTGCCAGCAGCCCGACTAGTATGACAGATACGCAGTATTTT
TRBV9	.	TRBJ2-3	few	CASSVDSGVGDPDTQYF	TGTGCCAGCAGCGTAGATTCCGGGGTTGGTGACCCAGATACGCAGTATTTT
TRBV11-2	.	TRBJ2-2	many	CASSPRLNTGELFF	TGTGCCAGCAGTCCGCGACTAAACACCGGGGAGCTGTTTTTT
TRBV20-1	.	TRBJ2-3	.	CSAEGGTDTQYF	TGCAGTGCCGAAGGGGGCACAGATACGCAGTATTTT